The T cell receptor (beta chain) described here comes from a study of blood T cells in healthy people across ages. This CDR3 comprises 13 residues. V lost 3 bases, J lost 8 bases, and 4 bases stayed unmatched. Germline CDR1 is SGHTA and CDR2 is FQGNSA. Donors ranged from roughly 6 to 100 years old and were healthy Caucasians in Russia. As to this clonotype: Its antigen remains unknown.

Regarding the study as a whole: It was held that diversity estimates obtained from one million T cells represented underestimates. Versus aged donors, long-lived donors had higher diversity and more naive CD4+ cells.

The use of a sample-barcoded 5' primer and a J-beta primer mix characterized a second PCR of roughly 6 to 11 cycles. The template-switch adaptor, which had 12 random nucleotides, put a tag on each cDNA molecule. Each CDR3 protein is one row after TCRdb ran MiXCR on the 5' RACE reads. Of approximately 1,700,000 distinct CDR3 sequences listed, 35% to 50% are singletons. V and J are TRBV7-2 and TRBJ1-2, with 9 nucleotides matching TRBD1. This TCR derives from a human donor in good health. The sequenced sample consisted of blood. CDR3 nucleotides: TGTGCCAGCAGCTTCTGGACAGGGGAAGGCTACACCTTC. Translated, it gives CASSFWTGEGYTF.